This T cell receptor beta chain was found in a study of cytomegalovirus exposure and HLA in healthy donors (dated by TCRdb to the late 2010s). Background for the entire study: An earlier analysis of roughly 610 of the donors reported 276 Gb of sequence data and 95 million to 140 million unique TCR beta sequences obtained from around 180 million T cells. Alongside the repertoire data, information on donor age, sex, ethnicity and CMV serostatus was compiled. A separate validation cohort of about 110 different subjects was used in addition to the approximately 700-subject first cohort. The study was designed to test whether signatures of past pathogen exposure could be identified by cataloging public T cell receptors. The number of typed donors differed by locus: roughly 629-640 for A, B, C, DRB1 and DQB1; approximately 540 for DQA1; around 610 for DPA1; and about 470 for DPB1. Among roughly 400 genotyped donors of the cohort, an average of approximately 240,000 unique TCR beta nucleotide sequences was sequenced per donor, of which 15% to 20% were non-productive. A later analysis re-examined previously published TCR beta repertoires from hundreds of donors and added high-resolution HLA genotyping to investigate patterns of TCR occurrence. A handful of DR-DQ haplotypes were handled as single units for association and clustering because linkage in the cohort was strong. All discovery cohort repertoires had been generated on a single sequencing platform. In the later analysis, no new phenotypic data were used to find candidate immune exposures; instead, reliance was placed on TCR beta sequences and their occurrence across donors. About 330 gigabases of sequencing data and approximately 92 million unique TCR sequences made up an early release that covered approximately 700 HLA-typed donors. The genetic ancestry cluster associated with self-reported Caucasian donors included approximately 85% of the approximately 410 genotyped donors. An earlier analysis of 500 to 750 of the donors applied high-throughput TCR beta sequencing to assess whether each TCR beta V gene segment acted as functional or pseudogenic. Genome-wide SNP genotypes for about 65% of the roughly 670 donors were used in a later genetic analysis, which treated that subset as a discovery cohort. High-throughput TCR immunosequencing, statistical association of individual TCRs with disease status, and machine learning were combined to predict cytomegalovirus infection status. Using immunosequencing, the study profiled T cell repertoires from around 670 subjects and related those repertoires to cytomegalovirus serostatus. Class I and class II HLA loci were covered by the typing at four-digit resolution. Here is what the overall study found, with its caveats: Sequencing depth was assumed to be roughly uniform across donors in the presence/absence analyses, though that assumption may not hold. In both the original and validation cohorts, the classifier was reported to diagnose cytomegalovirus status with high specificity and sensitivity. The sequencing pipeline was judged likely to have produced a cluster of highly shared sequence variants as a technical artifact. Correlated functional status among segregating V segments might reflect linkage disequilibrium, but an unknown experimental factor could not be ruled out. A later analysis found that most CMV-associated TCR beta chains appeared HLA-restricted, with HLA associations seemingly driven largely by CMV exposure. In a later analysis, some 18,000 TCR beta sequences were associated with specific HLA alleles at a false discovery rate of 0.05. Most TCR sequences were observed very rarely across donors, whereas some public TCRs were present in many individuals. In a later genetic analysis, fewer N-insertions in productive TCRs were reported among donors in an Asian-associated ancestry cluster than the roughly 710-donor mean. Because some donors lacked HLA typing at each locus, the association tests relied only on the typed subset. The study listed approximately 160 TCR beta chains as associated with cytomegalovirus. In a later genetic analysis, a missense DCLRE1C variant was associated with V-gene and J-gene trimming of TCR beta chains, and the association was replicated in an independent cohort. In a later analysis, TCR association rates were found to vary across HLA loci, with the most associated TCRs seen for DRB1 alleles and the fewest for HLA-C alleles. A further reported finding was that TCR beta sequences accurately predicted the HLA-A and HLA-B alleles for most subjects in the first cohort. The authors suggested that the approach could potentially be extended to other disease states and immunological phenotypes. Immune exposure information for the cohort was limited to CMV serostatus. Some IMGT-functional V segments, including TRBV6-2 and TRBV6-3, could not be distinguished by the 87-base-pair reads and were therefore excluded. This cohort had only TCR beta chains sequenced, and the lack of alpha or paired-chain data limited which features could be detected. In vitro tests confirmed that a few of the cytomegalovirus-associated TCR beta chains recognize cytomegalovirus antigens. In a later analysis, several top co-occurrence clusters were reported to appear linked to parvovirus B19, influenza, CMV and Epstein-Barr virus. An earlier analysis of around 540 of the donors showed that most TCR beta V segments appeared in productive rearrangements either about 87% or about 30% of the time, which broadly matched IMGT annotations. Assigning TCR associations to individual alleles was difficult when HLA alleles, especially DR and DQ, strongly co-occurred. A later analysis found that HLA-associated TCR beta chains were more clonally expanded and had lower generation probabilities than equally common non-associated chains. Roughly 15 rarely observed V segments, including chromosome 9 orphons, were excluded from the earlier analysis of about 610 of the donors because counts were too low.

Turning to this clone: Its antigen remains unidentified.

Library preparation employed the immunoSEQ multiplex PCR assay. A mixture of 60 forward primers for TCR Vbeta segments and 13 reverse primers for TCR Jbeta segments was used in the multiplex PCR. Amplification of the CDR3 region of rearranged TCR beta genes was performed with a multiplex PCR assay on genomic DNA. On the Illumina HiSeq System, the amplified TCR beta libraries were sequenced as 87-base-pair reads. Per the original workflow: Across the roughly 640 repertoires, a later analysis counted 80 million or so unique TCR beta chains, approximately 12 million of which were shared by at least two donors. To remove PCR and sequencing errors, raw reads were error-corrected and collapsed into unique sequences using a nearest-neighbor algorithm that merged closely related sequences. CDR3 sequences were aligned to IMGT reference sequences to assign V, D and J gene segments. For a sequence to be retained, at least a six-nucleotide match to both a V gene segment and a J gene segment was required. A rearrangement counted as productive if the CDR3 had no stop codons and remained in frame with V and J, and every other rearrangement counted as non-productive. Following IMGT convention, CDR3 was defined as the stretch from the second conserved V-encoded cysteine to the conserved J-encoded phenylalanine. In an earlier analysis of approximately 590 of the donors, sequences lacking an unambiguous match to a single V gene segment were excluded. In an earlier analysis of almost 600 of the donors, a V segment was called functional when productive rearrangements were above 56.7%, and segregating when the standard deviation between donors exceeded 5%. A statistical classification framework was built for diagnosing cytomegalovirus status from the catalog of TCR beta chain sequences. A later analysis assigned V and J genes by comparing TCR nucleotide sequences with IMGT/GENE-DB human TR gene sequences. A later analysis assigned CDR3 sequences and most-parsimonious VDJ recombination scenarios with the TCRdist pipeline. In a later analysis, each TCR beta chain was defined by its CDR3 amino acid sequence together with its V-gene family, and reads lacking a unique V-gene family were excluded. To address suspected cross-contamination and a sequencing artifact, a later analysis removed approximately 590 highly shared, low-generation-probability nucleotide sequences. In a later analysis, a clonal expansion index for each public chain was calculated from normalized within-repertoire ranks of inferred template counts. In a later analysis, generation probabilities were computed using a VDJ recombination model fitted to out-of-frame rearrangements, and the results were checked against IGoR. Hypergeometric tests were used in a later analysis to score TCR-TCR, TCR-HLA and TCR-CMV co-occurrence, with a repertoire-size bias correction applied to the TCR pairs. A later analysis estimated false discovery rates by permuting HLA or CMV assignments 20 times. In a later analysis, co-occurring TCRs were grouped using DBSCAN, with TCRdist sequence similarity added in when clustering inside HLA-allele-positive subsets. For co-occurrence clustering, repertoires with fewer than 30,000 or more than 120,000 public chains were excluded, along with roughly 5 repertoires with anomalous nucleotide sharing. Held by TCRdb, this immuneACCESS table contains in-frame sequences only and omits some clones. Under half of the omission traces to an unresolved V gene where checked; the cause of the rest is unknown. The DNA was the basis for D and trimming; V, J and clone size are from that table. For this sample, the table gives 200,000 to 250,000 clones. The top ten clones comprise 1.1% of the sample.

From a lookup of the germline V gene, CDR1 and CDR2 are MDHEN and SYDVKM. From cysteine to phenylalanine, the CDR3 is 16 amino acids long. Kept here is only the CDR3 DNA, which spans 48 bases and is read in frame from base 1. Trimming at the junction amounts to 2 bases on V and 2 bases on J, and the germline ends lie 15 bases apart. The cohort was made up of about 670 healthy bone marrow donors. At the time of sampling, every cohort member was nominally healthy, though immune exposures that went unrecorded were likely present. The donor was CMV seropositive and belonged to the group of about 290 seropositive cohort members. A peripheral blood sample was collected from each donor, and TCR beta sequencing was performed on peripheral blood mononuclear cells. Genomic DNA was extracted from the blood cell samples with the Qiagen DNeasy Blood Extraction Kit.

The sequence links TRBV28 to TRBJ1-2; confidence is insufficient to name the D gene. The receptor was derived from a girl aged 2 to 9 in good health and CMV-seropositive. Sequencing input: PBMCs. The DNA is TGTGCCAGCAGTTTACCCCATTCACAGTACAACTATGGCTACACCTTC. It specifies CASSLPHSQYNYGYTF.